This T cell receptor (beta chain) is drawn from a study of T cells in tumors after PD-1 blockade. Study overall: Some patients also took daily vismodegib 150 mg during anti-PD-1 treatment. Mean per blood sample: 90,000 to 120,000 templates (about 21,000-290,000), around 38,000 unique clonotypes. Study-level results: Blood contained roughly two fifths of the tumor's TCR clonotypes.

The protocol was immunoSEQ multiplex PCR, while the TCRdb copy is restricted to in-frame clones and leaves out a portion. The sample lists approximately 6,200 clones; about four fifths were seen once. Concerning this clone: Its antigen is still unknown.

Germline CDR1 and CDR2: ENHRY and SYGVKD. Trimming cost V 5 bases and J 2 bases, with 10 bases left between them. The CDR3 contains 15 residues. The chain has TRBV10-3 and TRBJ2-6; D uncertain. Here the sequenced sample was PBMCs, taken after anti-PD-1 therapy. This TCR derives from a human donor with advanced basal cell or squamous cell carcinoma (not recorded which). Here the CDR3 reads CAISLQAPGANVLTF. CDR3 DNA: TGTGCCATCAGTCTCCAGGCTCCTGGGGCCAACGTCCTGACTTTC.